The 3 T cell receptor beta chains below all came from one sample that was sequenced in a study of technical replicates of blood from a few donors. Profiling relied on immunoSEQ multiplex PCR, and the TCRdb table lists in-frame clones only, not all of them. The sample carries tens of thousands of clones, 85% to 95% recorded once. The specimen was T cells isolated from PBMCs. Every receptor here comes from a human donor in good health.

The CDR3 nucleotides read TGCGCCAGCAGCTTGGGCGAGGGAGTATACGAAAAACTGTTTTTT. Translation gives CASSLGEGVYEKLFF. V gene TRBV5-1 combines with J gene TRBJ1-4; D gene ambiguous. The V end lost 0 bases, the J end lost 8 bases, and 14 bases lay between the germline ends. CDR1 is SGHRS and CDR2 is YFSETQ in the germline V gene. This CDR3 region has 15 residues.

V usage is TRBV19 and J usage is TRBJ2-1; 10 positions agree with TRBD2. J gave up 4 bases and V 6 bases, and 9 bases lay outside the gene matches. CDR1 and CDR2 from the germline V gene are LNHDA and SQIVND (reference sequence). There are 16 residues in the CDR3. DNA of the CDR3: TGTGCCAGTAGCATCGGGGCTAGCGGGGGTTACAATGAGCAGTTCTTC. It translates to CASSIGASGGYNEQFF.

The chain combines TRBV6-5 with TRBJ2-1; 11 bases are shared with TRBD1. V trimming: 4 bases; J trimming: 6 bases; junction bases outside the gene matches: 5. This CDR3 spans 15 amino acids. Per the germline V gene, CDR1 is MNHEY and CDR2 is SVGAGI. The CDR3 loop is CASSFLGQGVNEQFF. The CDR3 DNA reads TGTGCCAGCAGTTTCCTGGGACAGGGGGTCAATGAGCAGTTCTTC.